The T cell receptor beta chain under discussion was sequenced for a study of blood T cell repertoires in COVID-19. Background on the study: Acute and convalescent COVID-19 specimens originated in the United States, Italy and Spain.

Using immunoSEQ multiplex PCR, the repertoire was profiled, and TCRdb retains in-frame clones only, with some absent. The table has about 360,000 clones, roughly 90% seen once; the top ten hold around 1.9%. Germline assignment: CDR1 SGHNT and CDR2 YYREEE (reference sequence). V dropped 0 bases and J dropped 4 bases, with 7 bases sitting between them. This CDR3 region has 14 residues. The sequencing sample was made of PBMCs or T cells enriched from blood (not recorded which). The V gene is TRBV5-4, the J gene TRBJ2-2; a weak D match, TRBD1 (6 bases). The TCR sequence derives from a woman between 40 and 55 years old with acute COVID-19. CDR3 coding DNA: TGTGCCAGCAGCTTGGTCAGGGGCACCGGGGAGCTGTTTTTT. It codes for CASSLVRGTGELFF.